The sample holds many counts of the clone carrying this T cell receptor beta chain. Its specificity is not known. CDR1 and CDR2 from the germline V gene are SGHRS and YFSETQ. The CDR3 extends over 16 amino acids. V dropped 0 bases and J dropped 0 bases, with 10 bases sitting between them. This sample was taken from a study of blood T cells in healthy people across ages. Across the whole study: The capture of about one barcoded beta molecule per two T cells was achieved by template switching.

Notes on the study in general: Higher diversity, along with more naive CD4+ cells, distinguished long-lived donors from aged donors.

Next came a second PCR, run for about 6 to 12 cycles, which used a sample-barcoded 5' primer along with a J-beta primer mix. A single record per CDR3 protein comes from TCRdb applying MiXCR to the 5' RACE reads. The sample gives 1.5 million or so distinct CDR3 sequences, roughly 40% of which show up once; less than 8% is in the top ten. This chain joins TRBV5-1 and TRBJ2-1; D unclear. The TCR comes from a woman aged 18-29 years in good health. Input material: blood. The CDR3 DNA is TGCGCCAGCAGCTTGGGGTTACCAACCTCCTACAATGAGCAGTTCTTC. Translated, it gives CASSLGLPTSYNEQFF. The whole variable domain, remainder taken from reference TRBV5-1 and TRBJ2-1, is KAGVTQTPRYLIKTRGQQVTLSCSPISGHRSVSWYQQTPGQGLQFLFEYFSETQRNKGNFPGRFSGRQFSNSRSEMNVSTLELGDSALYLCASSLGLPTSYNEQFFGPGTRLTVL.